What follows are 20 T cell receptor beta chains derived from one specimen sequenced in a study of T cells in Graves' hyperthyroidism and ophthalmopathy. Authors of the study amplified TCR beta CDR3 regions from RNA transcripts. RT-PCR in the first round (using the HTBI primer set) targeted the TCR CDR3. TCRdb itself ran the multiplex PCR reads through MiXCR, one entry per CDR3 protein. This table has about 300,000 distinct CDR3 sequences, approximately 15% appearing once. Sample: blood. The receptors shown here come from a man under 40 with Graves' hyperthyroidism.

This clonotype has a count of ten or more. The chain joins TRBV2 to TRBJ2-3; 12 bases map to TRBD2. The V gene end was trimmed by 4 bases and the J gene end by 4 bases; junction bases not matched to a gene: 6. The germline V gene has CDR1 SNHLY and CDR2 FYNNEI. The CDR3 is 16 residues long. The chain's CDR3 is CASSVGLAGGPDTQYF. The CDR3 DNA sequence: TGTGCCAGCAGTGTCGGGCTAGCGGGAGGGCCAGATACGCAGTATTTT.

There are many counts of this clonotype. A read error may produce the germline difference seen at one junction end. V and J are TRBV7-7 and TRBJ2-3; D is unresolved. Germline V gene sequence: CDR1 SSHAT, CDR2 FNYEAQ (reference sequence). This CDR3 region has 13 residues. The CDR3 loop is CASSENPRTTQYF. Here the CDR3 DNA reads TGTGCTAGCAGCGAAAACCCTAGGACTACGCAGTATTTT.

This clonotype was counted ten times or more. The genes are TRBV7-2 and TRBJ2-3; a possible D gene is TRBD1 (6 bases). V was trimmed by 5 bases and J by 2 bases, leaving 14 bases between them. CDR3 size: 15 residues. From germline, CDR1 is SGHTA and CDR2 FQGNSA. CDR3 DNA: TGTGCCAGCAGCCCGCCGACAGGCCTCACAGATACGCAGTATTTT. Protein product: CASSPPTGLTDTQYF.

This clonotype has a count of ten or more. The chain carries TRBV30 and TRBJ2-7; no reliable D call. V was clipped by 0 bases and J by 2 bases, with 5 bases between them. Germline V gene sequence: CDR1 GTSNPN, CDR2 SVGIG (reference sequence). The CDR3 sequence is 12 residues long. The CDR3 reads CAWSVGTYEQYF. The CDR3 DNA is TGTGCCTGGAGTGTCGGAACCTACGAGCAGTACTTC.

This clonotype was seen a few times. CDR3 sequence (DNA): TGCAGCGTTCCCAGGACAGGGGGATTATTTGGCTACACCTTC. Residues: CSVPRTGGLFGYTF. V is TRBV29-1 and J is TRBJ1-2; 10 nucleotides align to TRBD1. The junction had 10 bases not matched to a gene; V was cut back by 5 bases and J by 7 bases. The germline V gene encodes CDR1 SQVTM and CDR2 ANQGSEA. The CDR3 is 14 amino acids.

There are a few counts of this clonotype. The CDR3 DNA sequence: TGTGCCAGCAGCTTAGACTATCGGACAGGGAGGGGAGGCTACACCTTC. The encoded protein is CASSLDYRTGRGGYTF. The chain uses TRBV7-2 and TRBJ1-2; TRBD1 agrees at 8 bases. Germline V gene data show CDR1 as SGHTA and CDR2 as FQGNSA. The length of the CDR3 is 16 residues. V shed 1 base, J shed 8 bases, and the junction held 12 bases outside the gene matches.

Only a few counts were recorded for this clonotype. The CDR3 DNA follows: TGCAGCGTTGGTGAGGAAAAACTGTTTTTT. Its translation is CSVGEEKLFF. This rearrangement joins TRBV29-1 to TRBJ1-4, with D unresolved. The germline CDR1 and CDR2 sequences are SQVTM and ANQGSEA. CDR3 length: 10 amino acids. V was shortened by 4 bases and J by 8 bases, with 5 bases between the two germline ends.

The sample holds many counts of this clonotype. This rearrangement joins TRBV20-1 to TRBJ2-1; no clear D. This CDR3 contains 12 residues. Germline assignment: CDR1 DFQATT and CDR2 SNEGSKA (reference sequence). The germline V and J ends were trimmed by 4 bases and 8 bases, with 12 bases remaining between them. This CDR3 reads CSAISGRDEQFF. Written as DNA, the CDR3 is TGCAGTGCTATCTCGGGTCGGGATGAGCAGTTCTTC.

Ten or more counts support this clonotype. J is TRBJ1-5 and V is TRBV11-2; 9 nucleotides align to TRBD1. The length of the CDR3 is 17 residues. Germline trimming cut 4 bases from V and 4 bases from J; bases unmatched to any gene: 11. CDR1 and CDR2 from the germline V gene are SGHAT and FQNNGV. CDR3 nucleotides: TGTGCCAGCAGCTCTACAGGGGGCGGATTCGGGAATCAGCCCCAGCATTTT. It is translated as CASSSTGGGFGNQPQHF.

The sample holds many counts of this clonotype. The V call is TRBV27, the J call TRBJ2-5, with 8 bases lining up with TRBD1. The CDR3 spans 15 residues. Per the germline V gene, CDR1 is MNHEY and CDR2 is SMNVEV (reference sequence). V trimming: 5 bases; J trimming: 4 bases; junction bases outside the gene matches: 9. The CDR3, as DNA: TGTGCCAGCAGTCTGACAGGGGTGTTGGGAGAGACCCAGTACTTC. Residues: CASSLTGVLGETQYF.

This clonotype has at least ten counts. CDR3 amino acids: CAWSVLGLAGLYNEQFF. CDR3 coding DNA: TGTGCCTGGAGTGTACTCGGGTTAGCGGGACTATACAATGAGCAGTTCTTC. The chain recombines TRBV30 with TRBJ2-1; 8 bases are a match to TRBD2. The germline gives CDR1 GTSNPN, CDR2 SVGIG (reference sequence). This CDR3 is built from 17 residues. The V segment lost 0 bases and the J segment 4 bases; nucleotides outside the gene matches: 11.

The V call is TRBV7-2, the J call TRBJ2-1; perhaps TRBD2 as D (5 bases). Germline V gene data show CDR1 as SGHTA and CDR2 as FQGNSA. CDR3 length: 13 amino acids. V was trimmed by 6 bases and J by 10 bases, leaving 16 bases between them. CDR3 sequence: CASSPFAGGEQFF. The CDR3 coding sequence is TGTGCCAGCAGTCCGTTCGCCGGCGGGGAGCAGTTCTTC.

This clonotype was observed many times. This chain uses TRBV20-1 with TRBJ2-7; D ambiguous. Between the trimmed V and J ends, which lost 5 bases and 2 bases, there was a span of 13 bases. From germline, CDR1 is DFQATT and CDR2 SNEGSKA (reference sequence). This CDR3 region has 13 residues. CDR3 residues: CSAPSDIPYEQYF. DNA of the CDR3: TGCAGTGCTCCAAGCGACATTCCCTACGAGCAGTACTTC.

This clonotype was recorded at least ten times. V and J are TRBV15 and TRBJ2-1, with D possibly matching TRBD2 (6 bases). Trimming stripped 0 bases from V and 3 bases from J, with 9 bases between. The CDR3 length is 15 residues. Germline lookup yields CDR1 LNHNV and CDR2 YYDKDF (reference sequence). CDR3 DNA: TGTGCCACCAGCAGAGACGGGAGTTTCTACAATGAGCAGTTCTTC. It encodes CATSRDGSFYNEQFF.

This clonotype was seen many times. The CDR3 DNA follows: TGTGCCAGCAGTTTCAGTAGTTCGTACACTGAAGCTTTCTTT. This gives the protein CASSFSSSYTEAFF. The rearrangement uses TRBV12-3 or TRBV12-4 and TRBJ1-1; D remains unclear. Trimming removed 3 bases from V and 3 bases from J, with 11 bases in between. The CDR3 is 14 amino acids.

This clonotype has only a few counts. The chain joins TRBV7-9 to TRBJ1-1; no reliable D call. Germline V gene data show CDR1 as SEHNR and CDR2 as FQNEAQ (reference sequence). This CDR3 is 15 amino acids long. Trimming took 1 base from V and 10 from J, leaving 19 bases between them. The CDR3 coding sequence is TGTGCCAGCAGCTTAGAGACCGAGGAGACTCGTGGAGCTTTCTTT. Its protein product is CASSLETEETRGAFF.

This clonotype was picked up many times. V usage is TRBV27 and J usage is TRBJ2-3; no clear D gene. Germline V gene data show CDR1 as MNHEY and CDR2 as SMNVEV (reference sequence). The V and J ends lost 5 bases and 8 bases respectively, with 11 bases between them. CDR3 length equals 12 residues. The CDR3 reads CASSSLSLTQYF. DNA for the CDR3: TGTGCCAGCAGTAGCCTCAGTCTTACGCAGTATTTT.

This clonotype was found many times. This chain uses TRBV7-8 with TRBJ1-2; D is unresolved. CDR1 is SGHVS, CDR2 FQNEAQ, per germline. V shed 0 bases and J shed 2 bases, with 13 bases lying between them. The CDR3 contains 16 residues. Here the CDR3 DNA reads TGTGCCAGCAGCTTAGCGTCCGGAGCGATCAACTATGGCTACACCTTC. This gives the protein CASSLASGAINYGYTF.

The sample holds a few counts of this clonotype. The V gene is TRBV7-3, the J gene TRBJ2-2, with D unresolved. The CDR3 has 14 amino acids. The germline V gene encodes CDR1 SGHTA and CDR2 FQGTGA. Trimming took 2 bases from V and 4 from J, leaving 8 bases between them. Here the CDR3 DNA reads TGTGCCAGCAGCTTATACGGGTCCACCGGGGAGCTGTTTTTT. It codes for CASSLYGSTGELFF.

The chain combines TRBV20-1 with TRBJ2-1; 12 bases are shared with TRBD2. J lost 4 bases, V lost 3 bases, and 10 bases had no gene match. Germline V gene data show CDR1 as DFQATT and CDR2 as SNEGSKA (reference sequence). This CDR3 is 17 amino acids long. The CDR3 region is CSARGGTSGPLYNEQFF. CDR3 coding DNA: TGCAGTGCTAGGGGGGGGACTAGCGGGCCCCTTTACAATGAGCAGTTCTTC.